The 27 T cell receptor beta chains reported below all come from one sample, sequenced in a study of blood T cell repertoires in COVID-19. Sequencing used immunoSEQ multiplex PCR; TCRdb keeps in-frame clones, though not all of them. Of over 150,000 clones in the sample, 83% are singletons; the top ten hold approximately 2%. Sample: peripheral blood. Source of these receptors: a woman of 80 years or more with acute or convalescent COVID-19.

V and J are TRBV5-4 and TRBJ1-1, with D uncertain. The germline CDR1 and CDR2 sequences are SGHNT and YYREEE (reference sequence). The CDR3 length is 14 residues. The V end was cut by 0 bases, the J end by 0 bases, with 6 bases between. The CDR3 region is CASSLDRMNTEAFF. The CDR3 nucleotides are TGTGCCAGCAGCTTGGACAGAATGAACACTGAAGCTTTCTTT.

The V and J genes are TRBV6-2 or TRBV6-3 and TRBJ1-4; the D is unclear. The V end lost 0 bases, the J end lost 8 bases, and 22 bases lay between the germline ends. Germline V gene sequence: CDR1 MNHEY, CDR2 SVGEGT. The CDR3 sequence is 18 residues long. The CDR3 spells CASSYSTGIIESGEKLFF. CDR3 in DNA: TGTGCCAGCAGTTACTCGACGGGAATAATTGAGTCGGGAGAAAAACTGTTTTTT.

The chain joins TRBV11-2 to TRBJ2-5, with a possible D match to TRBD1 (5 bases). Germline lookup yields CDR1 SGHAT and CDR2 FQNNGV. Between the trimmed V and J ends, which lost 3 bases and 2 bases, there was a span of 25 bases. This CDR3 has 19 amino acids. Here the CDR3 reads CASSFTPPVMAGQQETQYF. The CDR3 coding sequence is TGTGCCAGCAGCTTTACACCTCCCGTAATGGCAGGGCAGCAAGAGACCCAGTACTTC.

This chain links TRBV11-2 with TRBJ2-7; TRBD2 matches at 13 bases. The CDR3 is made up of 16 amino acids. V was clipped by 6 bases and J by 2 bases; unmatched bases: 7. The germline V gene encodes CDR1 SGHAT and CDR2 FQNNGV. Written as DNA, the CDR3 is TGTGCCAGCAGAGGACTAGCGGGGGCAGCCGCCTACGAGCAGTACTTC. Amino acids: CASRGLAGAAAYEQYF.

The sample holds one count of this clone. CDR3 protein: CASSQDLTSGGGSPSTDTQYF. The DNA of the CDR3 is TGCGCCAGCAGCCAAGACCTTACTAGCGGGGGGGGAAGTCCTAGCACAGATACGCAGTATTTT. The chain recombines TRBV4-3 with TRBJ2-3; 13 positions match TRBD2. Germline CDR1 and CDR2: LGHNA and YSLEER. The CDR3 is 21 residues long. V dropped 0 bases and J dropped 0; count of bases not matched to a gene: 12.

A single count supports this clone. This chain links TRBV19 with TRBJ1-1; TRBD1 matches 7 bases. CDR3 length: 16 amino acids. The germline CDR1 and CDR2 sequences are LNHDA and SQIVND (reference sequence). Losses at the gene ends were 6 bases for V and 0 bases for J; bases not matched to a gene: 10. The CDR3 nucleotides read TGTGCCAGTAGCCGAAGACAGGGTCCCATGAACACTGAAGCTTTCTTT. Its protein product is CASSRRQGPMNTEAFF.

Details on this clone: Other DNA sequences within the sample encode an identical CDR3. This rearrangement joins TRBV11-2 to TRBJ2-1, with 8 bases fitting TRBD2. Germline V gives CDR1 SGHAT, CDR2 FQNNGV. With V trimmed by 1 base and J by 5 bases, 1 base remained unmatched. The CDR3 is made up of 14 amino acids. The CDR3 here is CASSLAGGHNEQFF. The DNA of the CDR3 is TGTGCCAGCAGCTTAGCGGGGGGGCACAATGAGCAGTTCTTC.

CDR3 bases: TGCAGCGTTGAACCCCCCGGGACAGGGTGGTCAAATGAGCAGTTCTTC. It encodes CSVEPPGTGWSNEQFF. This chain connects TRBV29-1 to TRBJ2-1; 9 nucleotides agree with TRBD1. The CDR3 consists of 16 residues. J was trimmed by 7 bases and V by 2 bases; bases with no gene match: 12. Germline CDR1 is SQVTM and CDR2 is ANQGSEA.

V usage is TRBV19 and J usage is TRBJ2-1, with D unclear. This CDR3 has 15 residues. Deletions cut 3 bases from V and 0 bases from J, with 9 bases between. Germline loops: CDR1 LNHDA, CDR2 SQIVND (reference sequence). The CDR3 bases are TGTGCCAGTAGTATCGCGTCAGGCTCCTACAATGAGCAGTTCTTC. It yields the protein CASSIASGSYNEQFF.

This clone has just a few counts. CDR3 DNA: TGTGCCAGCAGCTTAGAGGGAAACTATGGCTACACCTTC. As protein: CASSLEGNYGYTF. V is TRBV5-6 and J is TRBJ1-2, with unresolved D. The V gene lost 2 bases and the J gene lost 2 bases, with 7 bases spanning the gap. The CDR3 extends over 13 amino acids. Looked up from germline, CDR1 is SGHDT and CDR2 is YYEEEE.

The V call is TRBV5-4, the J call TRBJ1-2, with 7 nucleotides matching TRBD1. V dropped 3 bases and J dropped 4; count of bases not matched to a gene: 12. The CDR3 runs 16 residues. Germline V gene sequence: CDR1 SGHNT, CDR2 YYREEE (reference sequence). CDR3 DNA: TGTGCCAGCAGCTACGGTACAGGGGAAGGGGGCTATGGCTACACCTTC. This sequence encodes CASSYGTGEGGYGYTF.

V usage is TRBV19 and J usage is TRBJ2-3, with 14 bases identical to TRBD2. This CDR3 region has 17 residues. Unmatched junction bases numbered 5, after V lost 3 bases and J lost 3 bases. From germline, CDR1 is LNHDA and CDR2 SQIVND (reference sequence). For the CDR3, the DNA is TGTGCCAGTAGTATTGGGACTAGCGGGAGTAGGACAGATACGCAGTATTTT. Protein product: CASSIGTSGSRTDTQYF.

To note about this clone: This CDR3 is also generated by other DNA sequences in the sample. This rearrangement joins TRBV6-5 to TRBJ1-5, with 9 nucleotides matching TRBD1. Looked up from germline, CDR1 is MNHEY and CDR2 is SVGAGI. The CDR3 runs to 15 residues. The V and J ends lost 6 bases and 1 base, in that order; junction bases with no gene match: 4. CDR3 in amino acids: CASSPDRGSNQPQHF. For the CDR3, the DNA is TGTGCCAGCAGCCCCGACAGGGGGAGCAATCAGCCCCAGCATTTT.

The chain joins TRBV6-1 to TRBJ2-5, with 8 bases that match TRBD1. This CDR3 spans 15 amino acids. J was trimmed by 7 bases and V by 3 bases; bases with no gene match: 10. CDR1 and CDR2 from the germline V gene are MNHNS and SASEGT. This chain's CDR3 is CASSEIGQGAGTQYF. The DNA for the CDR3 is TGTGCCAGCAGTGAGATAGGGCAGGGGGCCGGGACCCAGTACTTC.

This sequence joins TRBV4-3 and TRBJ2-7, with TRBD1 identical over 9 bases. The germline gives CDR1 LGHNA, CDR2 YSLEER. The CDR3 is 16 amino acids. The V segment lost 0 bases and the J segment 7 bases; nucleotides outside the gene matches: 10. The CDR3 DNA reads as TGCGCCAGCAGCCAAGAAAGAGGCCCGGGGACAGGGGAGCAGTACTTC. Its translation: CASSQERGPGTGEQYF.

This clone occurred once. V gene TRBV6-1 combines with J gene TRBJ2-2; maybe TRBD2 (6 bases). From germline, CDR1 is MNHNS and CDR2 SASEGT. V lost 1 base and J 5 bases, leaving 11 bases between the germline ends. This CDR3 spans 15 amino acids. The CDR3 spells CASSEEGGRTGELFF. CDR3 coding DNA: TGTGCCAGCAGTGAAGAGGGAGGTCGGACCGGGGAGCTGTTTTTT.

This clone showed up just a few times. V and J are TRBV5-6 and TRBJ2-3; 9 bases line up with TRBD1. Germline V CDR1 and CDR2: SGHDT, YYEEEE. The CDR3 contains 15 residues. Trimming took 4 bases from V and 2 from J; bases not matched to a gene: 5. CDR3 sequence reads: CASSPGQGNTDTQYF. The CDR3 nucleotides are TGTGCCAGCAGCCCAGGACAGGGGAACACAGATACGCAGTATTTT.

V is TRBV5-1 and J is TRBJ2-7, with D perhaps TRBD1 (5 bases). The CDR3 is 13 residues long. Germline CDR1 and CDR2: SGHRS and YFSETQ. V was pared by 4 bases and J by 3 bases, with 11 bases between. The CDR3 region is CASSTTGVYEQYF. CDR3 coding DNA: TGCGCCAGCAGCACCACAGGCGTCTACGAGCAGTACTTC.

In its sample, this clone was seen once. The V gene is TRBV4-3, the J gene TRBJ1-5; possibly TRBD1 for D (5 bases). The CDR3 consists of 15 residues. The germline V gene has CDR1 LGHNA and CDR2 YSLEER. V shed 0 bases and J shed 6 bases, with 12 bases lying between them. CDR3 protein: CASSQDAGGIQPQHF. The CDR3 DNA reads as TGCGCCAGCAGCCAAGATGCTGGGGGGATTCAGCCCCAGCATTTT.

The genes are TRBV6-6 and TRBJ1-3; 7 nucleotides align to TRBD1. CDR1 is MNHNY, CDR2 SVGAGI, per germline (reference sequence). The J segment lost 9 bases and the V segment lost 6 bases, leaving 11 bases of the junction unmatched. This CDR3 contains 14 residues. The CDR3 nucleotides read TGTGCCAGCAGGTCCGACAGGGCCGTGGGCACCATATATTTT. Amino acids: CASRSDRAVGTIYF.

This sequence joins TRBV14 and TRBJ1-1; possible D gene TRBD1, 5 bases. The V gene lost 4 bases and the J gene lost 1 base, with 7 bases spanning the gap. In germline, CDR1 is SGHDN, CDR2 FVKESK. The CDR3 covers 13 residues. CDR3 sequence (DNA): TGTGCCAGCAGCCGACAGAAGAACACTGAAGCTTTCTTT. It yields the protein CASSRQKNTEAFF.

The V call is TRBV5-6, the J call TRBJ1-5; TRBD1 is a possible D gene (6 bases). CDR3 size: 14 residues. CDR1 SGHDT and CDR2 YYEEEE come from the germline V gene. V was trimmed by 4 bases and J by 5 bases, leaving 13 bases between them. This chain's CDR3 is CASSAGTYHQPQHF. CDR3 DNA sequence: TGTGCCAGCAGCGCCGGGACATACCATCAGCCCCAGCATTTT. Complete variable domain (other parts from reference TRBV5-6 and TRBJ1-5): DAGVTQSPTHLIKTRGQQVTLRCSPKSGHDTVSWYQQALGQGPQFIFQYYEEEERQRGNFPDRFSGHQFPNYSSELNVNALLLGDSALYLCASSAGTYHQPQHFGDGTRLSIL.

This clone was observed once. CDR3 coding DNA: TGTGCCAGTAGTACAACGGGAGCCCGCTCTGGAAACACCATATATTTT. As protein: CASSTTGARSGNTIYF. The rearrangement uses TRBV19 and TRBJ1-3; D gene ambiguous. Trimming stripped 4 bases from V and 0 bases from J, with 13 bases between. CDR3 size: 16 residues. Germline V gene sequence: CDR1 LNHDA, CDR2 SQIVND (reference sequence).

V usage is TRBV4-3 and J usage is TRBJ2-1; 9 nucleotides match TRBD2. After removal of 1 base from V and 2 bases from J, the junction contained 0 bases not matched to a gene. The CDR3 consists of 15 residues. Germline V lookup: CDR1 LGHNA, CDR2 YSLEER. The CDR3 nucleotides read TGCGCCAGCAGCCAAGGGACTAGCGCCTACAATGAGCAGTTCTTC. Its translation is CASSQGTSAYNEQFF.

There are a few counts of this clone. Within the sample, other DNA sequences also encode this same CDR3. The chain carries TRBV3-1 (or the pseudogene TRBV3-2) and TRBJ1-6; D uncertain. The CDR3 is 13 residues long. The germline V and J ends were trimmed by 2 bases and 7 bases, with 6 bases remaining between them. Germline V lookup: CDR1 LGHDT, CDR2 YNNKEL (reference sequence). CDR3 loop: CASSQRENSPLHF. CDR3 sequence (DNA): TGTGCCAGCAGCCAACGGGAAAATTCACCCCTCCACTTT.

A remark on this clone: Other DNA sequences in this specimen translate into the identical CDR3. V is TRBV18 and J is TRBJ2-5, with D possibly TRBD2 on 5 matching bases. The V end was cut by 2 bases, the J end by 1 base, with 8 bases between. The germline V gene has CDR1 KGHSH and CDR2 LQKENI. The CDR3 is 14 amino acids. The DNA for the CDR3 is TGTGCCAGCTCACCAAGCGGAGTCCAAGAGACCCAGTACTTC. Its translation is CASSPSGVQETQYF.

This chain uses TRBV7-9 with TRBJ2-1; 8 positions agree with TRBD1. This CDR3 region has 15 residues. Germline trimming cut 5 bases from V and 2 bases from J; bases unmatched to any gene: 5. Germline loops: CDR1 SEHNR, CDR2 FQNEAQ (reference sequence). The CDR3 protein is CASSQGQGAYNEQFF. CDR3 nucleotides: TGTGCCAGCAGCCAAGGACAGGGAGCCTACAATGAGCAGTTCTTC.